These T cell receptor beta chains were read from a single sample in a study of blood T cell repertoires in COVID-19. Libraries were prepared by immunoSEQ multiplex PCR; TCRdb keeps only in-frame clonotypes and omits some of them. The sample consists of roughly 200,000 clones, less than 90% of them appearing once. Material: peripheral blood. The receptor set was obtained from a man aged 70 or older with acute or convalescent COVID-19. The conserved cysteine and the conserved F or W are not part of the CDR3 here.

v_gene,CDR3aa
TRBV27,ASSFRDSLNEKLF
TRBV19,ASSITTGTGEKLF
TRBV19,ASSDGTGTWVAKNIQY
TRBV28,ASSPGQGNEQF
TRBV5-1,ASSWTGETGELF
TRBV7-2,ASSLRLGGTGELF
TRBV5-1,ASTLTTDSYGYT
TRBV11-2,ASSSGLEREQY
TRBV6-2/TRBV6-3,ASSYTQDANTGELF
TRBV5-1,ASSLGPYLSGANVLT